The present T cell receptor (beta chain) was sequenced within a study of cytomegalovirus exposure and HLA in healthy donors (dated by TCRdb to between 2016 and 2019). About the study as a whole: According to a later analysis, one platform produced both the approximately 110 validation repertoires and the 670 or so repertoires of the first cohort. The study was designed to test whether signatures of past pathogen exposure could be identified by cataloging public T cell receptors. Along with the approximately 650-subject first cohort, a separate validation cohort of roughly 110 different subjects was used. High-throughput TCR immunosequencing, statistical association of individual TCRs with disease status, and machine learning were combined to predict cytomegalovirus infection status. Results the study describes overall, beyond this receptor: A total of 164 TCR beta chains were listed by the study as associated with cytomegalovirus. Subsequent analysis determined that TCRs grouped into clusters in the first cohort also showed a tendency toward co-occurrence across the approximately 110 validation repertoires, and approximately 94% of cluster scores exceeded 0. According to the authors, the approach could potentially be generalized to other disease states and immunological phenotypes. A few of the identified cytomegalovirus-associated TCR beta chains were confirmed in vitro to be specific for cytomegalovirus antigens. A later analysis had no HLA typing for the validation cohort, so co-occurrence there was scored across all 130 or so repertoires. The classifier was reported to diagnose cytomegalovirus status with high specificity and sensitivity in both the original and validation cohorts. Most TCR sequences were observed very rarely across donors, whereas some public TCRs were present in many individuals.

Libraries were made using the immunoSEQ multiplex PCR assay. The study's own analysis went as follows. A statistical classification framework was developed to diagnose cytomegalovirus status using the catalog of TCR beta chain sequences. TCRdb limited this immuneACCESS table to in-frame rearrangements with V and J called. A share of clones is missing; checked studies link under half to unresolved V genes, and the rest is unexplained. Clone size and V and J calls were adopted from that table, with D and trimming inferred from the DNA. This sample comprises some 180,000 clones, roughly three quarters of them detected only once. 1% to 1.5% of the sample goes to the ten largest clones. Note on this clone: The target of this receptor is not known. No base quality values were provided; no much bigger clone lies one nucleotide off.

CDR1 and CDR2, looked up from the germline V gene (reference sequence), are SEHNR and FQNEAQ. Relative to germline, V is 5 bases shorter and J is 2 bases shorter, with 11 bases between their ends. From its cysteine to its phenylalanine, the CDR3 spans 14 amino acids. Only CDR3 DNA is held: 42 bases, read in frame from base 1. The donors were included in the validation cohort of some 110 subjects, a group kept apart from the roughly 730-subject first cohort. Sequencing input: PBMCs. The chain is assembled from TRBV7-9 and TRBJ2-3; tentative D gene TRBD1, with 5 bases matching. The source of this sequence is a woman in her 30s in good health and CMV-seronegative. This receptor has the CDR3 CASSDTGSTDTQYF. The DNA sequence reads TGTGCCAGCAGCGATACAGGCTCCACAGATACGCAGTATTTT.